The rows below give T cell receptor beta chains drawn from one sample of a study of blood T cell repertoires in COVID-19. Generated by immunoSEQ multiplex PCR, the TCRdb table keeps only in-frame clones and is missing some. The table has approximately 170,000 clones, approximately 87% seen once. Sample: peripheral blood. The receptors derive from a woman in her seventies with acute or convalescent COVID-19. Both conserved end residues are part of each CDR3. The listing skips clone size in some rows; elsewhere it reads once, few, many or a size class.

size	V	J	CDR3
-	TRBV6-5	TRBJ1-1	CASSYGPTENTEAFF
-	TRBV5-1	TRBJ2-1	CASSLIVGGAIFF
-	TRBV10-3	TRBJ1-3	CAITAGSGNTIYF
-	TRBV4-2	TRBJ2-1	CASSQVGLAVNNEQFF
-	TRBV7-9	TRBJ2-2	CASGPAGGELFF
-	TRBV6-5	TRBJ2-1	CASSYPGTGVNEQFF
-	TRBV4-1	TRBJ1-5	CASSQADTGQPQHF
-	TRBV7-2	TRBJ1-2	CASTKGQDGYGYTF
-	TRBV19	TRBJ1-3	CASSSTSSGNTIYF
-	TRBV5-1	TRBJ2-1	CASSLVLVGAHEQFF
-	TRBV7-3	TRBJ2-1	CASSLTPVSSYNEQFF
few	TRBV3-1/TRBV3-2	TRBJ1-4	CASSHGGINEKLFF
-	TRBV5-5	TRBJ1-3	CASSFTGGSGNTIYF
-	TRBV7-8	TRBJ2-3	CASSPWTSGGLVDTQYF
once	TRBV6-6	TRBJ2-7	CASSYAGSSYEQYF
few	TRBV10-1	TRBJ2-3	CASSPNTDTQYF
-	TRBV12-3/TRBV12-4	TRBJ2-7	CASSLSGVYEQYF
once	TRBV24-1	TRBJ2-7	CATSDRLAGVDEQYF
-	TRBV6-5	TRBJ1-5	CASTRDGSQPQHF
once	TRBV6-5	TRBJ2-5	CASSTPRSYQETQYF
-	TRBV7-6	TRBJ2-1	CASSLGGYEQFF
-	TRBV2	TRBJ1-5	CASSGDRTRNQPQHF
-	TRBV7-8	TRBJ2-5	CASSLLTGSDQYF
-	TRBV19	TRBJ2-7	CASSITGGAIPYEQYF
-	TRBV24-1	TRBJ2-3	CATSDWQGADTQYF
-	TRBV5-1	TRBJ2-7	CASSGTSGPSSYEQYF
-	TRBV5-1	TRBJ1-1	CASSLARAGGVRTEAFF
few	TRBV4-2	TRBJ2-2	CASSQSDSTGELFF
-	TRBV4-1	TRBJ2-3	CASSHPPGQAADTQYF
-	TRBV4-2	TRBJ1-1	CASSQSMGAVMTEAFF
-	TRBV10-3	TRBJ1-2	CAISSAERNGYTF
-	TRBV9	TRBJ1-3	CASSAGQTLLGNTIYF
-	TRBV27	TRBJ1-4	CASRPTGGMEKLFF
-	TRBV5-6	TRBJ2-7	CASSLAGTGPYEQYF
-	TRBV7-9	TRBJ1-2	CASSTNQGYGYTF
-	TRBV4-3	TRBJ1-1	CASSQDDRGIVNTEAFF
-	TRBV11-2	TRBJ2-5	CASSFSYQETQYF
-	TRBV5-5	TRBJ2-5	CASSLAVRRQETQYF
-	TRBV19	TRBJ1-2	CASSTQRTGGYTF
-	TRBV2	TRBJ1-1	CASSAPGTVNTEAFF
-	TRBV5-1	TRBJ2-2	CASSLGGGTGELFF
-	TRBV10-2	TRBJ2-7	CASRGPSLRAGQYF
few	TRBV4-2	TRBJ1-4	CASSSGTGSEKLFF
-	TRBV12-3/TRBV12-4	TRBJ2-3	CASSYGITQYF
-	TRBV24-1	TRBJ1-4	CATSEPGTGNEKLFF
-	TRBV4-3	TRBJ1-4	CATATLAGEKLFF
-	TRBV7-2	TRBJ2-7	CASSSPGQVLYEQYF